These 18 T cell receptor beta chains originate from one sample sequenced in a study of human T cells and chemical hapten exposure. Documented time point: patch test 3, about 24 weeks after DPC sensitization. Treatment reported: therapeutic diphenylcyclopropenone sensitization with weekly scalp DPC. In TCRdb, the RACE reads were re-called with MiXCR into one record per CDR3 protein. Of about 90,000 distinct CDR3 sequences in the sample, 11% were seen once. The material was whole blood, obtained in connection with sensitization to the hapten diphenylcyclopropenone (DPC). The receptors originated from a woman aged 30 to 39 with alopecia areata. Some clones in this sample may be carry-over from other donors' samples.

This clonotype was counted between two and nine times. The chain links TRBV28 to TRBJ2-7; 7 nucleotides align to TRBD1. Germline V gene data show CDR1 as MDHEN and CDR2 as SYDVKM. The ends lost 8 bases at V and 0 bases at J; junction bases unmatched: 10. There are 15 residues in the CDR3. The CDR3 spells CASRVGSGGSYEQYF. CDR3 DNA sequence: TGTGCCAGCCGCGTCGGGTCAGGGGGCTCCTACGAGCAGTACTTC.

The chain employs TRBV12-3 or TRBV12-4 and TRBJ2-2, with TRBD2 matching over 7 bases. Unmatched junction bases numbered 9, after V lost 5 bases and J lost 3 bases. The CDR3 runs to 16 residues. The CDR3 nucleotides read TGTGCCAGCAGTCCGCGGGGAGGGCAGGACACCGGGGAGCTGTTTTTT. This translates into CASSPRGGQDTGELFF.

This clonotype occurred a few times. The chain has TRBV29-1 and TRBJ2-1, with TRBD2 identical over 7 bases. The CDR3 sequence is 16 residues long. The junction had 20 bases not matched to a gene; V was cut back by 7 bases and J by 8 bases. The germline CDR1 and CDR2 sequences are SQVTM and ANQGSEA. This CDR3 is CSGQHQRGPTIDEQFF. DNA of the CDR3: TGCAGCGGACAGCACCAGCGGGGCCCTACAATTGATGAGCAGTTCTTC.

This clonotype was seen only a few times. The gene calls are TRBV19 and TRBJ2-6; no firm D call. The CDR3 extends over 14 amino acids. The V and J ends lost 7 bases and 4 bases respectively, with 11 bases between them. Germline-derived CDR1 and CDR2 are LNHDA and SQIVND (reference sequence). The CDR3 spells CASNSRLGANVLTF. Written as DNA, the CDR3 is TGTGCCAGTAACTCTAGGTTAGGGGCCAACGTCCTGACTTTC.

Only a few counts were recorded for this clonotype. CDR3 sequence: CASSSRGSPYGYTF. DNA for the CDR3: TGTGCCAGCAGTTCGCGGGGCAGCCCCTATGGCTACACCTTC. The chain has TRBV12-3 or TRBV12-4 and TRBJ1-2; possibly TRBD1 for D (5 bases). The CDR3 is 14 residues long. Trimming took 4 bases from V and 4 from J, leaving 13 bases between them.

In this sample, this clonotype turned up many times. V and J are TRBV9 and TRBJ2-5; maybe TRBD1 (7 bases). Trimming removed 4 bases at V and 4 bases at J, with 14 bases between. This CDR3 is 14 amino acids long. The germline gives CDR1 SGDLS, CDR2 YYNGEE. The CDR3 coding sequence is TGTGCCAGCAGCCCCCAGGGGGGCGCAGAGACCCAGTACTTC. Protein sequence: CASSPQGGAETQYF.

This sequence joins TRBV2 and TRBJ1-5, with TRBD1 identical over 8 bases. The CDR3 loop spans 14 amino acids. Germline CDR1 reads SNHLY; CDR2 reads FYNNEI. V trimming: 6 bases; J trimming: 2 bases; junction bases outside the gene matches: 3. The DNA for the CDR3 is TGTGCCAGCAGGGACAGGGTTCGCAATCAGCCCCAGCATTTT. Translating gives CASRDRVRNQPQHF.

This clonotype came up once. This chain uses TRBV27 with TRBJ1-2; possibly TRBD1 for D (5 bases). Germline lookup yields CDR1 MNHEY and CDR2 SMNVEV (reference sequence). V was cut by 3 bases and J by 3 bases, with 8 bases left in between. The CDR3 is made up of 13 amino acids. The CDR3 loop reads CASSFGGDYGYTF. DNA for the CDR3: TGTGCCAGCAGTTTTGGAGGGGACTATGGCTACACCTTC.

This clonotype came up many times. V and J are TRBV6-2 or TRBV6-3 and TRBJ1-2; D gene ambiguous. The V end was cut by 6 bases, the J end by 4 bases, with 9 bases between. CDR3 length: 12 residues. The V gene's germline CDR1 is MNHEY and CDR2 SVGEGT. The CDR3 loop reads CASRMSSYGYTF. The CDR3 nucleotides are TGTGCCAGCAGGATGTCGTCCTATGGCTACACCTTC.

This clonotype was counted only a few times. The V call is TRBV7-2, the J call TRBJ1-2; D perhaps matches TRBD1 (5 bases). Trimming pared 5 bases from V and 8 bases from J, leaving 21 bases between. The CDR3 runs 15 residues. The germline V gene has CDR1 SGHTA and CDR2 FQGNSA. DNA for the CDR3: TGTGCCAGCAGCCCCGGCGGCACTGGGGGATACGGCTACACCTTC. Translated, it gives CASSPGGTGGYGYTF. The full variable domain, its missing parts supplied by reference TRBV7-2 and TRBJ1-2, is GAGVSQSPSNKVTEKGKDVELRCDPISGHTALYWYRQSLGQGLEFLIYFQGNSAPDKSGLPSDRFSAERTGGSVSTLTIQRTQQEDSAVYLCASSPGGTGGYGYTFGSGTRLTVV.

Many counts were recorded for this clonotype. This chain links TRBV15 with TRBJ1-2; TRBD1 matches at 7 bases. The V and J ends lost 0 bases and 3 bases, in that order; junction bases with no gene match: 1. Per germline, CDR1 LNHNV and CDR2 YYDKDF (reference sequence). The CDR3 spans 14 residues. The CDR3 reads CATSREGTDYGYTF. The CDR3 nucleotides are TGTGCCACCAGCAGAGAAGGGACAGACTATGGCTACACCTTC.

This chain uses TRBV20-1 with TRBJ2-3, with a tentative D call TRBD2 (6 bases). Germline V gives CDR1 DFQATT, CDR2 SNEGSKA (reference sequence). This CDR3 is built from 14 residues. Trimming shortened V by 5 bases and J by 4 bases, and 16 bases separated the two germline ends. CDR3 sequence (DNA): TGCAGTGCTCGCGGGGCGGGCCTCTCAGATACGCAGTATTTT. Translating it yields CSARGAGLSDTQYF.

This clonotype came up many times. The chain carries TRBV27 and TRBJ2-7, with TRBD2 identical over 7 bases. Looked up from germline, CDR1 is MNHEY and CDR2 is SMNVEV (reference sequence). J gave up 2 bases and V 8 bases, and 9 bases lay outside the gene matches. The CDR3 is made up of 14 amino acids. The CDR3 DNA is TGTGCCAGCTACAGCGCGGGAGTTCCCTACGAGCAGTACTTC. This sequence encodes CASYSAGVPYEQYF.

For the CDR3, the DNA is TGTGCCAGCAGTTTGATCCAGGGAAACACTGAAGCTTTCTTT. The encoded protein is CASSLIQGNTEAFF. This chain uses TRBV28 with TRBJ1-1; possible D gene TRBD1, 5 bases. The CDR3 covers 14 residues. Germline CDR1 MDHEN, CDR2 SYDVKM. Deletions cut 3 bases from V and 2 bases from J, with 10 bases between. The variable domain in full, completed from reference TRBV28 and TRBJ1-1, reads DVKVTQSSRYLVKRTGEKVFLECVQDMDHENMFWYRQDPGLGLRLIYFSYDVKMKEKGDIPEGYSVSREKKERFSLILESASTNQTSMYLCASSLIQGNTEAFFGQGTRLTVV.

A few counts support this clonotype. The chain employs TRBV5-4 and TRBJ2-1; D perhaps matches TRBD2 (6 bases). Between the trimmed V and J ends, which lost 4 bases and 0 bases, there was a span of 14 bases. This CDR3 spans 16 amino acids. The germline V gene has CDR1 SGHNT and CDR2 YYREEE (reference sequence). The DNA for the CDR3 is TGTGCCAGCAGCCGCGGGGCTCCTGGCTCCTACAATGAGCAGTTCTTC. Protein product: CASSRGAPGSYNEQFF.

The gene calls are TRBV2 and TRBJ1-6, with unresolved D. The CDR3 has 15 residues. Per the germline V gene, CDR1 is SNHLY and CDR2 is FYNNEI. Deletions cut 3 bases from V and 7 bases from J, with 13 bases between. CDR3 nucleotide sequence: TGTGCCAGCAGTGATAGGAGACATCAAAATTCACCCCTCCACTTT. It codes for CASSDRRHQNSPLHF. The full variable domain, its missing parts supplied by reference TRBV2 and TRBJ1-6, is EPEVTQTPSHQVTQMGQEVILRCVPISNHLYFYWYRQILGQKVEFLVSFYNNEISEKSEIFDDQFSVERPDGSNFTLKIRSTKLEDSAMYFCASSDRRHQNSPLHFGNGTRLTVT.

This clonotype has a handful of counts. The gene calls are TRBV27 and TRBJ1-2; D is possibly TRBD1 (6 bases). This CDR3 has 14 residues. V was clipped by 6 bases and J by 4 bases, with 15 bases between them. Germline assignment: CDR1 MNHEY and CDR2 SMNVEV (reference sequence). CDR3 nucleotide sequence: TGTGCCAGCAGAACGACAGGAGGTGGCTATGGCTACACCTTC. Encoded protein: CASRTTGGGYGYTF.

In its sample, this clonotype was seen many times. The chain joins TRBV10-3 to TRBJ1-2, with TRBD1 as a possible D gene (6 bases). Trimming shortened V by 3 bases and J by 0 bases, and 11 bases separated the two germline ends. This CDR3 spans 15 amino acids. Germline CDR1 and CDR2: ENHRY and SYGVKD. CDR3 loop: CAISEGDISNYGYTF. CDR3 DNA: TGTGCCATCAGTGAAGGGGACATCTCTAACTATGGCTACACCTTC.